Following are 29 T cell receptor beta chains from one sample sequenced in a study of T cell repertoires in cytomegalovirus infection. MiXCR, applied by TCRdb to the reads, yields one record per CDR3 protein. The table lists over 450,000 distinct CDR3 sequences, approximately 10% of them singletons. Input material: PBMCs. Receptor source: a human donor in good health (CMV status not recorded). Some clones in this sample may be carry-over from other donors' samples.

This clonotype was recorded once. A read error is possible here, since a much larger clone lies one base away. The chain is built from TRBV6-2 or TRBV6-3 and TRBJ2-2; 12 positions match TRBD2. This CDR3 region has 15 residues. With V trimmed by 8 bases and J by 5 bases, 6 bases remained unmatched. Germline-derived CDR1 and CDR2 are MNHEY and SVGEGT. The CDR3 loop is CASGGTSGSTGELFF. CDR3 DNA sequence: TGTGCCAGCGGAGGGACTAGCGGGTCGACCGGGGAGCTGTTTTTT.

Many counts were recorded for this clonotype. The chain recombines TRBV20-1 with TRBJ1-4; D is unclear. Germline CDR1 is DFQATT and CDR2 is SNEGSKA (reference sequence). The V end was cut by 4 bases, the J end by 0 bases, with 9 bases between. The CDR3 is 14 residues long. The CDR3 reads CSAIQFATNEKLFF. CDR3 DNA sequence: TGCAGTGCTATCCAGTTCGCAACTAATGAAAAACTGTTTTTT.

This clonotype was seen more than once but under ten times. This chain links TRBV19 with TRBJ1-5; D gene uncertain. V shed 2 bases and J shed 2 bases, with 10 bases lying between them. The CDR3 runs 15 residues. Germline CDR1 LNHDA, CDR2 SQIVND (reference sequence). The CDR3 spells CASSITPVGNQPQHF. Here the CDR3 DNA reads TGTGCCAGTAGTATAACCCCGGTGGGCAATCAGCCCCAGCATTTT.

Details on this clonotype: A single base separates this from a much larger clone, so it may be a read error. The rearrangement joins TRBV12-3 or TRBV12-4 to TRBJ2-1; no clear D. The CDR3 length is 14 residues. CDR3 residues: CSSSLSVSYNEQFF. CDR3 in DNA: TGTTCCAGCAGTTTAAGCGTTTCCTACAATGAGCAGTTCTTC.

This clonotype was seen only a few times. The genes are TRBV10-3 and TRBJ1-5; D call uncertain. Germline V gives CDR1 ENHRY, CDR2 SYGVKD. Trimming stripped 0 bases from V and 5 bases from J, with 8 bases between. There are 14 residues in the CDR3. DNA for the CDR3: TGTGCCATCAGTGAGTCCCCAACCGATCAGCCCCAGCATTTT. It is translated as CAISESPTDQPQHF.

This clonotype was observed a few times. V is TRBV2 and J is TRBJ1-1; D may be TRBD1 (5 bases). With 9 bases removed from V and 1 base from J, the gap between germline ends came to 12 bases. The germline V gene encodes CDR1 SNHLY and CDR2 FYNNEI. The CDR3 length is 13 residues. The CDR3 loop is CASGGTPNTEAFF. For the CDR3, the DNA is TGTGCCAGTGGGGGAACACCGAACACTGAAGCTTTCTTT.

This clonotype was counted many times. The rearrangement links TRBV7-2 to TRBJ2-2, with D possibly being TRBD1 (6 bases). Germline V gene lookup returns CDR1 SGHTA and CDR2 FQGNSA. Trimming cost V 5 bases and J 6 bases, with 19 bases left between them. The CDR3 contains 16 residues. The CDR3 here is CASSPGSGVFPGELFF. In DNA, the CDR3 is TGTGCCAGCAGCCCTGGGTCAGGGGTTTTTCCCGGGGAGCTGTTTTTT.

A single count supports this clonotype. The V and J genes are TRBV3-1 and TRBJ1-2; tentative D call: TRBD1 (6 bases). The length of the CDR3 is 15 residues. Trimming cost V 4 bases and J 4 bases, with 16 bases left between them. CDR1 is LGHDT and CDR2 is YNNKEL in the germline V gene (reference sequence). The CDR3, as DNA: TGTGCCAGCAGCCCGGGGGCCTCCCGCGGCTATGGCTACACCTTC. Translating gives CASSPGASRGYGYTF.

At least ten counts were recorded for this clonotype. V gene TRBV5-4 combines with J gene TRBJ1-5, with D possibly being TRBD1 (6 bases). V lost 4 bases, J lost 1 base, and 15 bases lay in between. From germline, CDR1 is SGHNT and CDR2 YYREEE (reference sequence). The length of the CDR3 is 16 residues. CDR3 DNA sequence: TGTGCCAGCAGCACCGGGGGGGGCCCGAGCAATCAGCCCCAGCATTTT. It is translated as CASSTGGGPSNQPQHF.

In its sample, this clonotype was seen many times. The chain is built from TRBV12-3 or TRBV12-4 and TRBJ2-6; the D call may be TRBD1 or TRBD2 (6 bases each). The CDR3 length is 20 residues. Trimming removed 6 bases from V and 1 base from J, with 25 bases in between. The CDR3 reads CASRIRGTFHTPSGANVLTF. CDR3 DNA sequence: TGTGCCAGCAGGATTCGCGGGACATTTCATACCCCGTCTGGGGCCAACGTCCTGACTTTC.

Turning to this clonotype: A much more abundant neighbour one base away suggests this may be a read error. The chain is built from TRBV30 and TRBJ2-1, with 8 positions matching TRBD2. The CDR3 is 12 residues long. The germline gives CDR1 GTSNPN, CDR2 SVGIG (reference sequence). This CDR3 is CGWTPGGNEQFF. CDR3 sequence (DNA): TGTGGCTGGACCCCGGGAGGGAATGAGCAGTTCTTC.

There are many counts of this clonotype. The chain has TRBV7-6 and TRBJ2-7; 12 bases line up with TRBD1. Trimming removed 5 bases from V and 5 bases from J; junction bases left unmatched: 4. There are 14 residues in the CDR3. The germline gives CDR1 SGHVS, CDR2 FNYEAQ. The CDR3 region has the DNA TGTGCCAGCAGCGTGGGACAGGGGGCCAACGAGCAGTACTTC. It translates to CASSVGQGANEQYF.

DNA of the CDR3: TGTGCCAGCAGTGGATGGCGTAACCAAGAGACCCAGTACTTC. Translation: CASSGWRNQETQYF. This rearrangement joins TRBV2 to TRBJ2-5; D call uncertain. Germline V gives CDR1 SNHLY, CDR2 FYNNEI. Trimming took 4 bases from V and 0 from J, leaving 9 bases between them. The CDR3 spans 14 residues.

This clonotype was recorded many times. The V and J genes are TRBV4-2 and TRBJ2-1; 11 nucleotides line up with TRBD2. CDR3 length equals 18 residues. The V and J ends lost 4 bases and 2 bases, in that order; junction bases with no gene match: 10. Germline values: CDR1 LGHNA, CDR2 YNFKEQ. In nucleotides, the CDR3 is TGTGCCAGCAGCCCCTATATAGCGGGAGGGACCACCTACAATGAGCAGTTCTTC. Its translation: CASSPYIAGGTTYNEQFF.

This clonotype came up many times. The chain uses TRBV20-1 and TRBJ2-7, with D possibly TRBD1 on 5 matching bases. Per the germline V gene, CDR1 is DFQATT and CDR2 is SNEGSKA (reference sequence). The length of the CDR3 is 15 residues. V was shortened by 1 base and J by 0 bases, with 13 bases between the two germline ends. The CDR3 is CSARVLRALSYEQYF. The DNA of the CDR3 is TGCAGTGCTAGAGTTCTCAGGGCTCTCTCCTACGAGCAGTACTTC.

This clonotype was recorded at least ten times. The chain links TRBV6-5 to TRBJ1-5; tentatively, D is TRBD1 (5 bases). Trimming cost V 4 bases and J 5 bases, with 12 bases left between them. Germline loops: CDR1 MNHEY, CDR2 SVGAGI. This CDR3 is built from 14 residues. This CDR3 reads CASSSSEGYQPQHF. CDR3 bases: TGTGCCAGCAGTTCGTCCGAGGGGTATCAGCCCCAGCATTTT.

This clonotype was recorded at least ten times. The chain uses TRBV6-1 and TRBJ2-7; TRBD2 aligns across 9 bases. Per the germline V gene, CDR1 is MNHNS and CDR2 is SASEGT. The CDR3 length is 15 residues. The ends lost 3 bases at V and 4 bases at J; junction bases unmatched: 7. The CDR3 sequence: CASSDRASGIYEQYF. CDR3 bases: TGTGCCAGCAGTGATAGGGCTAGCGGGATATACGAGCAGTACTTC.

J is TRBJ1-5 and V is TRBV4-1, with TRBD1 identical over 8 bases. The CDR3 totals 14 residues. Germline V CDR1 and CDR2: MGHRA, YSYEKL. The trim removed 4 bases at V and 7 bases at J, leaving 6 bases unmatched. Here the CDR3 DNA reads TGCGCCAGCAGCCGAAGGACAGGGAACCAGCCCCAGCATTTT. This codes for CASSRRTGNQPQHF.

This sequence joins TRBV13 and TRBJ2-3; 8 nucleotides line up with TRBD2. The junction had 11 bases not matched to a gene; V was cut back by 0 bases and J by 9 bases. The CDR3 length is 16 residues. Looked up from germline, CDR1 is PRHDT and CDR2 is FYEKMQ (reference sequence). In DNA, the CDR3 is TGTGCCAGCAGCTTAGGGGGTAGCGGGGCCCGGGGGACGCAGTATTTT. It codes for CASSLGGSGARGTQYF.

With respect to this clonotype: A read error may explain this, as a much larger clone is one base away. The J gene is TRBJ1-5, the V gene TRBV5-1, with 7 bases matching TRBD1. V lost 2 bases and J lost 3; bases outside the gene matches: 5. The CDR3 is 15 residues long. Germline loops: CDR1 SGHRS, CDR2 YFSETQ. CDR3 in amino acids: CASSFSGGDNQPQHF. Here the CDR3 DNA reads TGCGCCAGCAGCTTTTCAGGGGGGGACAATCAGCCCCAGCATTTT.

This clonotype was recorded many times. The gene calls are TRBV12-3 or TRBV12-4 and TRBJ1-2, with 7 bases identical to TRBD1. This CDR3 comprises 15 residues. V shed 5 bases, J shed 5 bases, and the junction held 11 bases outside the gene matches. The CDR3 loop is CASSRAGTEPYGYTF. CDR3 coding DNA: TGTGCCAGCAGTCGAGCAGGGACAGAGCCTTATGGCTACACCTTC.

V is TRBV30 and J is TRBJ1-2; TRBD1 matches 8 bases. This CDR3 has 13 residues. V was pared by 2 bases and J by 6 bases, with 5 bases of the junction left unmatched. Germline values: CDR1 GTSNPN, CDR2 SVGIG (reference sequence). For the CDR3, the DNA is TGTGCCTGGAGTCGCGACAGGGGCGATGGCTACACCTTC. It specifies CAWSRDRGDGYTF.

This chain connects TRBV28 to TRBJ1-5; D ambiguous. Germline CDR1 is MDHEN and CDR2 is SYDVKM. V dropped 6 bases and J dropped 6 bases, with 12 bases sitting between them. The CDR3 consists of 13 residues. In DNA, the CDR3 is TGTGCCAGCAGGACACTAACTGGTCAGCCCCAGCATTTT. Translated, it gives CASRTLTGQPQHF.

This clonotype was seen at least ten times. The gene calls are TRBV5-1 and TRBJ2-3; 7 nucleotides align to TRBD2. Germline V lookup: CDR1 SGHRS, CDR2 YFSETQ. This CDR3 has 15 amino acids. V gave up 7 bases and J gave up 4 bases; unmatched junction bases: 12. CDR3 amino acids: CASCRAQRGADTQYF. The CDR3, as DNA: TGCGCCAGCTGTAGGGCTCAGCGGGGAGCAGATACGCAGTATTTT.

This clonotype was seen ten or more times. This CDR3 reads CASTMGENTEAFF. The CDR3 DNA reads as TGTGCCAGCACGATGGGGGAGAACACTGAAGCTTTCTTT. The chain combines TRBV2 with TRBJ1-1; possibly TRBD1 for D (5 bases). The germline CDR1 and CDR2 sequences are SNHLY and FYNNEI. The CDR3 covers 13 residues. V was cut by 7 bases and J by 1 base, with 10 bases left in between.

This clonotype was detected a few times. The genes are TRBV20-1 and TRBJ1-4; D is possibly TRBD1 (5 bases). This CDR3 spans 12 amino acids. The V and J ends lost 2 bases and 8 bases respectively, with 9 bases between them. Looked up from germline, CDR1 is DFQATT and CDR2 is SNEGSKA (reference sequence). CDR3 DNA: TGCAGTGCTAGAAGGGGTTCGGAAAAACTGTTTTTT. Translating it yields CSARRGSEKLFF.

This clonotype was seen repeatedly, ten times or more. V usage is TRBV15 and J usage is TRBJ2-5, with 11 bases matching TRBD2. Germline-derived CDR1 and CDR2 are LNHNV and YYDKDF (reference sequence). The CDR3 is made up of 15 amino acids. V was pared by 2 bases and J by 3 bases, with 2 bases of the junction left unmatched. As DNA, the CDR3 is TGTGCCACCAGCAGACAGGGACTAGCGGAAGAGACCCAGTACTTC. It is translated as CATSRQGLAEETQYF.

This clonotype was detected only a few times. This chain connects TRBV29-1 to TRBJ2-1; TRBD2 agrees at 15 bases. The trim removed 1 base at V and 9 bases at J, leaving 7 bases unmatched. Germline values: CDR1 SQVTM, CDR2 ANQGSEA. The CDR3 spans 16 residues. CDR3 nucleotides: TGCAGCGTTGAAGGGACTAGCGGGAGGGCCGTTATTGAGCAGTTCTTC. Amino acid sequence: CSVEGTSGRAVIEQFF.

The rearrangement links TRBV29-1 to TRBJ1-2; tentative D call: TRBD1 (5 bases). V was shortened by 1 base and J by 0 bases, with 9 bases between the two germline ends. CDR1 is SQVTM, CDR2 ANQGSEA, per germline. The CDR3 runs to 14 residues. This CDR3 reads CSVEGQLTNYGYTF. The CDR3 DNA sequence: TGCAGCGTTGAAGGACAGCTCACTAACTATGGCTACACCTTC. Using reference TRBV29-1 and TRBJ1-2 for the parts outside the CDR3, the full variable domain is SAVISQKPSRDICQRGTSLTIQCQVDSQVTMMFWYRQQPGQSLTLIATANQGSEATYESGFVIDKFPISRPNLTFSTLTVSNMSPEDSSIYLCSVEGQLTNYGYTFGSGTRLTVV.